The clone carrying this TCR beta chain was found many times. This sample stems from a study of tumor-infiltrating lymphocytes in oesophageal squamous cell carcinoma. J gave up 4 bases and V 8 bases, and 4 bases lay outside the gene matches. CDR1 and CDR2 from the germline V gene are ENHRY and SYGVKD. The CDR3 contains 14 residues. TCRdb re-analysed the PCR reads in MiXCR, keeping a single row per CDR3 protein. The sample lists approximately 19,000 distinct CDR3 sequences; about two fifths were seen once. This clonotype was obtained from a male donor with esophageal squamous cell carcinoma. V and J are TRBV10-3 and TRBJ2-3, with 12 bases fitting TRBD1. The sequencing input was normal esophageal tissue next to the tumor. CDR3 residues: CAIGGTGGADTQYF. CDR3 DNA: TGTGCCATCGGGGGGACAGGGGGCGCAGATACGCAGTATTTT.